This is a list of T cell receptor beta chains from one sample in a study of PD-1 blockade in classical Hodgkin lymphoma. The data were produced by immunoSEQ multiplex PCR, yet TCRdb's version contains in-frame clones alone and is incomplete. The sample records about 47,000 clones, roughly three quarters being singletons. Sample: peripheral blood mononuclear cells (PBMCs), taken before the fourth cycle of nivolumab. Every receptor here comes from a human donor with classical Hodgkin lymphoma. The conserved cysteine and the conserved F or W are not part of the CDR3 here. Each record gives: J gene, V gene, CDR3 protein.

j_gene: TRBJ1-3; v_gene: TRBV7-9; CDR3aa: ASSGTESSGNTIY
j_gene: TRBJ2-2; v_gene: TRBV7-2; CDR3aa: ASSWDWGGELF
j_gene: TRBJ2-7; v_gene: TRBV28; CDR3aa: ASSSYYVGEQY
j_gene: TRBJ2-1; v_gene: TRBV28; CDR3aa: ASSSSGRSEQF
j_gene: TRBJ2-3; v_gene: TRBV7-2; CDR3aa: ASSLGASNPLSTDTQY
j_gene: TRBJ1-1; v_gene: TRBV5-8; CDR3aa: ASRDSLNTEAF
j_gene: TRBJ2-3; v_gene: TRBV5-1; CDR3aa: ASSLAGTDTQY
j_gene: TRBJ2-2; v_gene: TRBV9; CDR3aa: ASSAAGGKVTGELF
j_gene: TRBJ1-1; v_gene: TRBV7-2; CDR3aa: ASSLRRTEEAF
j_gene: TRBJ2-5; v_gene: TRBV10-3; CDR3aa: AISEGQIETQY
j_gene: TRBJ2-1; v_gene: TRBV5-1; CDR3aa: ASSTGTTLYNEQF
j_gene: TRBJ2-3; v_gene: TRBV18; CDR3aa: ASSLSLVSSGDTQY
j_gene: TRBJ2-3; v_gene: TRBV7-2; CDR3aa: ASSFLAGGWRGTDTQY
j_gene: TRBJ1-6; v_gene: TRBV30; CDR3aa: AWKPGVLQSPLH
j_gene: TRBJ1-1; v_gene: TRBV6-4; CDR3aa: ASSVGGSGTEAF
j_gene: TRBJ1-2; v_gene: TRBV6-6; CDR3aa: ASSYPELGYT
j_gene: TRBJ2-5; v_gene: TRBV11-3; CDR3aa: ASGDRGETQY
j_gene: TRBJ1-1; v_gene: TRBV5-5; CDR3aa: ASYTSTNTEAF
j_gene: TRBJ1-1; v_gene: TRBV11-3; CDR3aa: ASRERQEKAF
j_gene: TRBJ2-7; v_gene: TRBV29-1; CDR3aa: SVEAPGEYYEQY
j_gene: TRBJ1-4; v_gene: TRBV15; CDR3aa: ATSRDEAGGSTNEKLF
j_gene: TRBJ2-7; v_gene: TRBV7-3; CDR3aa: ASSVGQAAASYEQY
j_gene: TRBJ1-4; v_gene: TRBV30; CDR3aa: AWRTGTGTNEKLF
j_gene: TRBJ1-1; v_gene: TRBV6-5; CDR3aa: ASRYQGANTEAF
j_gene: TRBJ1-1; v_gene: TRBV30; CDR3aa: AWTYLDRDTEAF
j_gene: TRBJ1-4; v_gene: TRBV7-9; CDR3aa: ASSWGQEKLF
j_gene: TRBJ2-1; v_gene: TRBV15; CDR3aa: ATSRDWAGATDEQF
j_gene: TRBJ1-2; v_gene: TRBV1; CDR3aa: TSSSSRPIGSSYGYT
j_gene: TRBJ1-1; v_gene: TRBV2; CDR3aa: ASRADRATEAF
j_gene: TRBJ2-7; v_gene: TRBV7-2; CDR3aa: ASSGQPGGLYEQY
j_gene: TRBJ2-2; v_gene: TRBV10-3; CDR3aa: AIRDRGQGTGELF
j_gene: TRBJ1-2; v_gene: TRBV2; CDR3aa: ASTYLEEVNYGYT
j_gene: TRBJ2-2; v_gene: TRBV19; CDR3aa: ASSIAPGPGPGELF
j_gene: TRBJ1-2; v_gene: TRBV7-9; CDR3aa: ASSLVGGPPDGYT
j_gene: TRBJ2-3; v_gene: TRBV14; CDR3aa: ASSRTSGSTDTQY
j_gene: TRBJ1-1; v_gene: TRBV2; CDR3aa: ASREGTEAF
j_gene: TRBJ1-2; v_gene: TRBV6-5; CDR3aa: ASSYSEGALSYGYT
j_gene: TRBJ2-7; v_gene: TRBV11-3; CDR3aa: ASSRWTGDHNEQY
j_gene: TRBJ2-7; v_gene: TRBV18; CDR3aa: ASSPFRDSSEQY
j_gene: TRBJ2-7; v_gene: TRBV5-1; CDR3aa: ASSLVSGLSYEQY
j_gene: TRBJ1-1; v_gene: TRBV6-4; CDR3aa: ASSSHFRVRGMNTEAF
j_gene: TRBJ2-1; v_gene: TRBV9; CDR3aa: ASSVGLAVYNEQF
j_gene: TRBJ2-1; v_gene: TRBV2; CDR3aa: ASSENQSYNEQF
j_gene: TRBJ2-2; v_gene: TRBV11-3; CDR3aa: ASSFSGSTGELF
j_gene: TRBJ2-7; v_gene: TRBV28; CDR3aa: ASSSAGASSYEQY
j_gene: TRBJ1-1; v_gene: TRBV9; CDR3aa: ASSAPGTEAF
j_gene: TRBJ2-5; v_gene: TRBV5-1; CDR3aa: ASNLGNQETQY
j_gene: TRBJ2-4; v_gene: TRBV6-1; CDR3aa: ASSEVETGGKNIQY
j_gene: TRBJ2-7; v_gene: TRBV25-1; CDR3aa: ASSFQGHSYEQY
j_gene: TRBJ2-1; v_gene: TRBV11-1; CDR3aa: ASSLAGGPNNEQF
j_gene: TRBJ2-7; v_gene: TRBV27; CDR3aa: ASWGGTGNYYEQY
j_gene: TRBJ2-7; v_gene: TRBV6-5; CDR3aa: ASSYTGTVEQY
j_gene: TRBJ2-3; v_gene: TRBV19; CDR3aa: ASSLAEDTQY
j_gene: TRBJ1-2; v_gene: TRBV6-5; CDR3aa: ASRPPGLKDYGYT